Listed here is a single T cell receptor (beta chain). The target antigen is unknown. This specimen belongs to a study of blood T cells in healthy people across ages. General study points: Long-lived and aged donors differed, with more naive CD4+ cells and higher diversity in the long-lived. Because sorting was not performed, PBMCs prevented conclusive naive versus antigen-experienced comparison.

It was with a sample-barcoded 5' primer and a J-beta primer mix that a second PCR of roughly 7 to 12 cycles was run. Each cDNA molecule was tagged by a template-switch adaptor that had 12 random nucleotides. TCRdb redid the calling of the 5' RACE reads with MiXCR, one entry per CDR3 protein. This table holds 1.5 million to 2 million distinct CDR3 sequences, approximately 30% found once. Germline V gives CDR1 SGHRS, CDR2 YFSETQ. The V and J ends lost 4 bases and 6 bases, in that order; junction bases with no gene match: 5. The CDR3 is 15 amino acids. This receptor was identified in a woman under 40 in good health. This chain joins TRBV5-1 and TRBJ1-6; TRBD1 agrees at 9 bases. Specimen: blood. The CDR3 loop reads CASSADRGSNSPLHF. The CDR3 DNA sequence: TGCGCCAGCAGCGCGGACAGGGGCAGTAATTCACCCCTCCACTTT.